This T cell receptor beta chain was sequenced in a study of type 1 regulatory T cells. Study-level information: T-allo10 is a Tr1-enriched, alloantigen-specific CD4 T cell product made in vitro.

There are 13 residues in the CDR3. The ends were cut back, 8 bases at V and 6 bases at J, with 16 bases in the middle. CDR1 MNHNS and CDR2 SASEGT come from the germline V gene. This clonotype was observed a few times. MiXCR, applied by TCRdb to the reads, yields one record per CDR3 protein. The table records over 90,000 distinct CDR3 sequences, 30% to 35% of them present only once. Input material: CD4+ T cells, either the whole sample or a sorted fraction (not recorded which). The chain uses TRBV6-1 and TRBJ1-1; TRBD1 is a possible D gene (6 bases). The clonotype was recovered from a human donor in good health. CDR3 amino acids: CASELTGRSEAFF. In DNA form, the CDR3 reads TGTGCCAGCGAATTAACAGGGAGATCTGAAGCTTTCTTT.